One and the same sample provided the 2 T cell receptor beta chains below, sequenced in a study of T-cell memory formation after mild COVID-19. MiXCR, run by TCRdb on the 5' RACE reads, gives a single entry per CDR3 protein. The sample has about 350,000 distinct CDR3 sequences, approximately 27% seen once. Specimen: PBMCs or a T cell subset sorted from them (not recorded which). The receptors derive from an adult woman who had mild COVID-19 (a few samples of this study predate the infection). Cell type and time point are not known.

The chain carries TRBV4-2 and TRBJ1-5; no definite D call. The V and J ends lost 3 bases and 6 bases respectively, with 9 bases between them. Germline CDR1 is LGHNA and CDR2 is YNFKEQ. The CDR3 sequence is 13 residues long. The CDR3 loop is CASSQDIGQPQHF. CDR3 DNA sequence: TGTGCCAGCAGCCAGGATATCGGTCAGCCCCAGCATTTT.

The chain combines TRBV4-3 with TRBJ2-1; D gene unclear. In germline, CDR1 is LGHNA, CDR2 YSLEER. V was trimmed by 0 bases and J by 3 bases, leaving 9 bases between them. The CDR3 consists of 15 residues. The CDR3 here is CASSQDVTGYNEQFF. The CDR3 coding sequence is TGCGCCAGCAGCCAAGATGTGACGGGCTACAATGAGCAGTTCTTC.